Included here is one T cell receptor (beta chain) sequence, with context. Repertoires were generated with immunoSEQ multiplex PCR, while TCRdb's copy carries only in-frame clones and drops some. The table has 31,000 or so clones, about 72% seen once. The data belong to a study of PD-1 blockade in classical Hodgkin lymphoma. The wider study: Patients received nivolumab 3 mg/kg intravenously every 2 weeks.

The CDR3 totals 16 residues. Germline V gene sequence: CDR1 SGDLS, CDR2 YYNGEE. V was trimmed by 0 bases and J by 1 base, leaving 11 bases between them. The time point denotes: cycle 4 day 1 (C4D1), after less than seven weeks of nivolumab. Autologous stem cell transplantation was followed by relapse in every patient, and brentuximab vedotin exposure varied. The V gene is TRBV9, the J gene TRBJ1-3; D possibly corresponds to TRBD1 (5 bases). The material sequenced was peripheral blood mononuclear cells (PBMCs), taken before the fourth cycle of nivolumab. This receptor was identified in a human donor with classical Hodgkin lymphoma. The DNA for the CDR3 is TGTGCCAGCAGCGTAGGCCAGGGCCCTTCTGGAAACACCATATATTTT. Protein product: CASSVGQGPSGNTIYF. Based on the CDR3 plus reference TRBV9 and TRBJ1-3, the full variable domain is DSGVTQTPKHLITATGQRVTLRCSPRSGDLSVYWYQQSLDQGLQFLIQYYNGEERAKGNILERFSAQQFPDLHSELNLSSLELGDSALYFCASSVGQGPSGNTIYFGEGSWLTVV.